A selection of T cell receptor beta chains follows, all from one sample in a study of T cells in Graves' hyperthyroidism and ophthalmopathy. TCRdb fed the multiplex PCR reads into MiXCR, producing one record per CDR3 protein. Seen here are roughly 500,000 distinct CDR3 sequences, about 15% observed once, and the top ten hold around 28%. Sequences were obtained from blood. These TCRs come from a woman in her twenties or thirties with Graves' ophthalmopathy. Both conserved end residues are part of each CDR3.

TRBV3-1	TRBJ1-2	13	CASSVGVISGHTF
TRBV12-3/TRBV12-4	TRBJ2-7	13	CASSPETGYEQYF
TRBV7-6	TRBJ2-2	16	CASSLFETTNTGELFF
TRBV18	TRBJ2-2	15	CASSQSLGTTGELFF
TRBV5-4	TRBJ2-2	16	CASSLPSGSVSGELFF
TRBV3-1	TRBJ2-7	15	CASSQDSGTPYEQYF
TRBV6-2/TRBV6-3	TRBJ2-7	14	CASSPQGGTYEQYF
TRBV28	TRBJ2-5	16	CASSSRTGMGQETQYF
TRBV24-1	TRBJ2-1	14	CATRRLACYNEQFF
TRBV5-6	TRBJ2-1	15	CASSLGLAPYNEQFF
TRBV20-1	TRBJ2-1	12	CSAREESGEQFF
TRBV20-1	TRBJ2-7	13	CSAVKTVNYEQYF
TRBV7-2	TRBJ2-3	16	CASSPSTGGRKDTQYF
TRBV12-3/TRBV12-4	TRBJ2-3	14	CASVWTDSTDTQYF
TRBV4-3	TRBJ1-2	15	CASSQDYRARRGYTF
TRBV20-1	TRBJ2-1	14	CSARADRVRNEQFF
TRBV20-1	TRBJ1-1	13	CSVTQGPNTEAFF
TRBV11-2	TRBJ2-3	15	CASSLATEITDTQYF
TRBV11-2	TRBJ1-4	17	CASMMGRGHKLNEKLFF
TRBV7-8	TRBJ2-5	16	CASSLVLQGEPETQYF
TRBV30	TRBJ1-3	14	CAWSRGGSGNTIYF
TRBV19	TRBJ2-3	14	CASKLGVGTDTQYF
TRBV6-2/TRBV6-3	TRBJ2-2	19	CASRLRDSRGRGNTGELFF
TRBV7-9	TRBJ2-5	14	CASTVLQIQETQYF
TRBV11-2	TRBJ2-7	16	CASSLDLGLVMGEQYF
TRBV7-9	TRBJ1-1	17	CASSLAQLGLIGTEAFF
TRBV18	TRBJ2-7	14	CASSPMGERYEQYF
TRBV30	TRBJ2-2	11	CAWARMGPLFF
TRBV7-2	TRBJ1-2	13	CASSLQSNYGYTF
TRBV6-2/TRBV6-3	TRBJ1-5	14	CASSPQGNNQPQHF
TRBV28	TRBJ1-5	15	CASRPTGTGGRPQHF
TRBV4-3	TRBJ1-3	17	CASSHIRTGTDGNTIYF
TRBV20-1	TRBJ2-3	13	CSARETGTDTQYF